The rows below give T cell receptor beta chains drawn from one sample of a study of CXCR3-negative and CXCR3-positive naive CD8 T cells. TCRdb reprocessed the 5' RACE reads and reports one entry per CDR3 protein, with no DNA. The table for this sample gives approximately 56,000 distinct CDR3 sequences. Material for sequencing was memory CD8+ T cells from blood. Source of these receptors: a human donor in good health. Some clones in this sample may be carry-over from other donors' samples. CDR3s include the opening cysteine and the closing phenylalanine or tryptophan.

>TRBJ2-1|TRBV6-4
CASSDSNGHLNEQFF
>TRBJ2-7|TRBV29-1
CSVEEAVTGSSYEQYF
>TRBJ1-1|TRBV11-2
CASSFLARVGGTEAFF
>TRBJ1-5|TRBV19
CASKNGQPNQPQHF
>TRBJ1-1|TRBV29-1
CSVGGQGNTEAFF
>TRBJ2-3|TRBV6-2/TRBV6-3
CASSQRSYVSTDTQYF
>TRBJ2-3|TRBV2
CAGAVSADTQYF
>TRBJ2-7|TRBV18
CASSPSDRGLTYEQYF
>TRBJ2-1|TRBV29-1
CSVEWAGGRFKFF
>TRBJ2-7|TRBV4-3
CASSQDPGSGGAYEQYF
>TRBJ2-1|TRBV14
CASSQDLAGDEQFF
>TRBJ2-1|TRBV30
CAWSVLPNNEQFF
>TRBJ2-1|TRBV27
CASSLPAEGYNEQFF
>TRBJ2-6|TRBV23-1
CASSQSGQGRGYGANVLTF
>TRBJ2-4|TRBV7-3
CASSLMGNPGDIQYF
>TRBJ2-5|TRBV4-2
CASSQDLGFGETQYF
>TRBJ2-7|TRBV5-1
CASSLEYSYEQYF
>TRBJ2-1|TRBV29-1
CSVESRSRNEQFF
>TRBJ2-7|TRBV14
CASSSVGQEVFEQYF
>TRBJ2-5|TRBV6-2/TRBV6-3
CASSYGTGDGWETQYF
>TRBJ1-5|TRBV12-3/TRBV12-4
CASSFPDSNQPQHF
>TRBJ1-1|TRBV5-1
CASSLSGAGTEAFF
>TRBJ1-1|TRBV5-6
CASSEPGVRMNTEAFF